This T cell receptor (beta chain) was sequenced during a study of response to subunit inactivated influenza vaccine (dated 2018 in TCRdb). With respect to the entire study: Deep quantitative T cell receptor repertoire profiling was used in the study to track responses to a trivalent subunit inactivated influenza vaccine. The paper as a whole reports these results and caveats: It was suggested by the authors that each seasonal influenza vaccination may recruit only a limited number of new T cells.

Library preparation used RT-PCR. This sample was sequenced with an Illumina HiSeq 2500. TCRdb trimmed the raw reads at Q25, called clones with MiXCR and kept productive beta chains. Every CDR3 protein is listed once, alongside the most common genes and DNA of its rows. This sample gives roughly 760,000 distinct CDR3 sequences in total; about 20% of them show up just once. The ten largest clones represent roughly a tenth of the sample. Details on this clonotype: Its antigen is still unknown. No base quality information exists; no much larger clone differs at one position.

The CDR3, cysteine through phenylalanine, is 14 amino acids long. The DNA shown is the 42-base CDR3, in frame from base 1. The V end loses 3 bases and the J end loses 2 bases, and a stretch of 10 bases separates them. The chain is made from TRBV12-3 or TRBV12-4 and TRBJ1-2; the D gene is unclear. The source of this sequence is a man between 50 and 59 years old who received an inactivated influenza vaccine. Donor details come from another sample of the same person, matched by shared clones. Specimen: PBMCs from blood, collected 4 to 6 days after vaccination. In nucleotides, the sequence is TGTGCCAGCAGTTTCGGCAGATACAACTATGGCTACACCTTC. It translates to CASSFGRYNYGYTF.